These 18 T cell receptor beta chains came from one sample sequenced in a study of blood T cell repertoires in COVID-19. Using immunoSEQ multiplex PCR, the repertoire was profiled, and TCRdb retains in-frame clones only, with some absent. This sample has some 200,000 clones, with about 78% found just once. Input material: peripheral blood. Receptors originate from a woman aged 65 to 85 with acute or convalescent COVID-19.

DNA of the CDR3: TGCGCCAGCAGCTCAACGGACAGGAACACTGAAGCTTTCTTT. Protein: CASSSTDRNTEAFF. The chain employs TRBV5-1 and TRBJ1-1, with D perhaps TRBD1 (6 bases). Trimming pared 3 bases from V and 1 base from J, leaving 10 bases between. The CDR3 loop spans 14 amino acids. Looked up from germline, CDR1 is SGHRS and CDR2 is YFSETQ.

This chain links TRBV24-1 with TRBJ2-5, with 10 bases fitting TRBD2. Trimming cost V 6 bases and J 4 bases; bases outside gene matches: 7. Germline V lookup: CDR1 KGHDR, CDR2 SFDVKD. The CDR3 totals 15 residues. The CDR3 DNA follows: TGTGCCACCAGTCTTAGCGGGGGGCCAGGAGAGACCCAGTACTTC. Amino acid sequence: CATSLSGGPGETQYF.

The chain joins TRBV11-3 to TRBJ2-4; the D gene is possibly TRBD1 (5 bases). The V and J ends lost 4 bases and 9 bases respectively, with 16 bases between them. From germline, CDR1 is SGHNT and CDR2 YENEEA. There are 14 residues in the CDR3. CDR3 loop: CASSSITAQGIQYF. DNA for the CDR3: TGTGCCAGCAGCTCGATCACCGCGCAGGGCATTCAGTACTTC.

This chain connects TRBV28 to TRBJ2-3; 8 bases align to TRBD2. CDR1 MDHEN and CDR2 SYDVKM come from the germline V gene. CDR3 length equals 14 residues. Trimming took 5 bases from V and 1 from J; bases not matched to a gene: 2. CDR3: CASSNSGGTDTQYF. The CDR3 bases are TGTGCCAGCAGTAATAGCGGGGGCACAGATACGCAGTATTTT.

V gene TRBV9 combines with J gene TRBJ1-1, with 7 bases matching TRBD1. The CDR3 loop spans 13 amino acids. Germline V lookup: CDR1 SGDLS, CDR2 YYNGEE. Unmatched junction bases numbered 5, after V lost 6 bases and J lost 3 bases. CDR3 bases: TGTGCCAGCACTAGGGACAGCGACACTGAAGCTTTCTTT. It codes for CASTRDSDTEAFF.

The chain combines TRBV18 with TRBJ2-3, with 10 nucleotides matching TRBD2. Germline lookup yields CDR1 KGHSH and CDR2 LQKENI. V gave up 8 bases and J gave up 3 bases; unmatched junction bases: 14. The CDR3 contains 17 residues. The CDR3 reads CASQYGPAGGQTDTQYF. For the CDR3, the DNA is TGTGCCAGCCAATATGGACCAGCGGGGGGGCAAACAGATACGCAGTATTTT.

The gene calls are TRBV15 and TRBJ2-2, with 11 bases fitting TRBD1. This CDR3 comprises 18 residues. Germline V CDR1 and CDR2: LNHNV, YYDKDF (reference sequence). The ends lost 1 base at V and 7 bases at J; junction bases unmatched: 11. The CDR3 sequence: CATSRGFGQGASSGELFF. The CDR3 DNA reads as TGTGCCACCAGCAGAGGCTTCGGACAGGGGGCATCGAGCGGGGAGCTGTTTTTT.

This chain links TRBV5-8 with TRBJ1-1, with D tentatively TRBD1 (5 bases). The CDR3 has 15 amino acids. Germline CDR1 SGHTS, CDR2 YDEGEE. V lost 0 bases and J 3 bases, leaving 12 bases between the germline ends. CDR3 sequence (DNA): TGTGCCAGCAGCTTGGAGCAGGGTTCCGACACTGAAGCTTTCTTT. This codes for CASSLEQGSDTEAFF.

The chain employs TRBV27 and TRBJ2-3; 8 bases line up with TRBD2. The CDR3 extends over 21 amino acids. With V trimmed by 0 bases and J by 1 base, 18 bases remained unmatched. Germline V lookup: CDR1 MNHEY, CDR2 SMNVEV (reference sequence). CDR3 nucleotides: TGTGCCAGCAGTTTATCCGTTTATACGCCCCCGGCAGCGGGGGGCACAGATACGCAGTATTTT. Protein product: CASSLSVYTPPAAGGTDTQYF.

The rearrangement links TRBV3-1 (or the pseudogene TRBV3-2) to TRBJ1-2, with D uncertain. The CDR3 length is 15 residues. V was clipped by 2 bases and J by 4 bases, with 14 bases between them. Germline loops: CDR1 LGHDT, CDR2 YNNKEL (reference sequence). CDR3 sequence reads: CASSQWYETGYGYTF. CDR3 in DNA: TGTGCCAGCAGCCAATGGTACGAGACTGGCTATGGCTACACCTTC.

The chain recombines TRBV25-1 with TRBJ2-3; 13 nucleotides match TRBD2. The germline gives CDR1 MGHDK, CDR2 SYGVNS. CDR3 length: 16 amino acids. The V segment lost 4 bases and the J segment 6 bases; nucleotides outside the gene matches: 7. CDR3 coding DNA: TGTGCCAGCAGTGCCGAACTAGCGGGGGGGTGGGATACGCAGTATTTT. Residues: CASSAELAGGWDTQYF.

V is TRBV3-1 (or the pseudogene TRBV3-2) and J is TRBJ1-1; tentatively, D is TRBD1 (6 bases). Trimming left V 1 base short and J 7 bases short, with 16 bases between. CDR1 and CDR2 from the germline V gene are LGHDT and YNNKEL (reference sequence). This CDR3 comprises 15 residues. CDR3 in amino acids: CASSQGNRAAGEAFF. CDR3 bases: TGTGCCAGCAGCCAAGGTAACAGGGCGGCGGGTGAAGCTTTCTTT.

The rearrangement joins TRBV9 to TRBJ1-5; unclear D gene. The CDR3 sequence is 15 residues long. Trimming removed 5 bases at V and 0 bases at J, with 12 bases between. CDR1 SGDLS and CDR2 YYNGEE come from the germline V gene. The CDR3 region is CASRVGRDSNQPQHF. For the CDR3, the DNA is TGTGCCAGCAGAGTCGGGAGAGATAGCAATCAGCCCCAGCATTTT. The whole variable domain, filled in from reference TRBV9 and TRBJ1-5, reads DSGVTQTPKHLITATGQRVTLRCSPRSGDLSVYWYQQSLDQGLQFLIQYYNGEERAKGNILERFSAQQFPDLHSELNLSSLELGDSALYFCASRVGRDSNQPQHFGDGTRLSIL.

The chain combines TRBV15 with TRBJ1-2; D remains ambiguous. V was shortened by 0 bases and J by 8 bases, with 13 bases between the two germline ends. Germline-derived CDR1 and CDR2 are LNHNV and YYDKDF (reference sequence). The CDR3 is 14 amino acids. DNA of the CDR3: TGTGCCACCAGCAGAGATCTCGGGGTGGAAGGCTACACCTTC. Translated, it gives CATSRDLGVEGYTF.

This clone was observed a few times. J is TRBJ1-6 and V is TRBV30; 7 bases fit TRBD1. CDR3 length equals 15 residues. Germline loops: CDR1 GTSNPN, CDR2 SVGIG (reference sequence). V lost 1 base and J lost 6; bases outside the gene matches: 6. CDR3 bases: TGTGCCTGGAGTGAAAGGGGGCCAGGTAATTCACCCCTCCACTTT. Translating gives CAWSERGPGNSPLHF.

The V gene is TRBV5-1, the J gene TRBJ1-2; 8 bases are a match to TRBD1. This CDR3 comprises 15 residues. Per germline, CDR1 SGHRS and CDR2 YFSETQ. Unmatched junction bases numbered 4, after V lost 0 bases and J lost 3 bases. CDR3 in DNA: TGCGCCAGCAGCTTGGGGGACAGGATACACTATGGCTACACCTTC. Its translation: CASSLGDRIHYGYTF.

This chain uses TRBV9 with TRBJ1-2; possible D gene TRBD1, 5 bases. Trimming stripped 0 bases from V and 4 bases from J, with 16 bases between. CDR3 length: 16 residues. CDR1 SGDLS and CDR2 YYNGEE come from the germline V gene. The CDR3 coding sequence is TGTGCCAGCAGCGTAGGAGGCGGGGGGTCGGGCTATGGCTACACCTTC. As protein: CASSVGGGGSGYGYTF.

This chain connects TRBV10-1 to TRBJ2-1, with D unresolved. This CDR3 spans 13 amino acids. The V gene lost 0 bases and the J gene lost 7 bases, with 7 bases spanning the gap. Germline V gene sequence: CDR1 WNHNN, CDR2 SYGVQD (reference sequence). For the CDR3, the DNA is TGCGCCAGCAGTGAGTCGACGGGTAATGAGCAGTTCTTC. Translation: CASSESTGNEQFF.